This T cell receptor beta chain derives from a study of blood T cell repertoires in COVID-19. Study summary: Sources were T cells, B-cell-depleted T cells, or PBMCs; the material itself was cDNA or gDNA.

Source study methods: Reference gene primer amplification in the assay estimated nucleated cell counts. Repertoires were generated with immunoSEQ multiplex PCR, while TCRdb's copy carries only in-frame clones and drops some. The V and J calls and the clone size are those of that table, but D and trimming were determined from the DNA. The sample shows about 340,000 clones, 92% of them seen only once. The CDR3 totals 16 residues. The germline gives CDR1 SGHRS, CDR2 YFSETQ. After removal of 4 bases from V and 5 bases from J, the junction contained 11 bases not matched to a gene. Donors of Cohort 3 who recovered were those that had two negative PCRs, clearance, or symptom resolution.

The chain carries TRBV5-1 and TRBJ2-1; 8 bases align to TRBD2. The specimen was PBMCs or T cells enriched from blood (not recorded which). This TCR was recovered from a woman in her thirties who had recovered from COVID-19. The CDR3 DNA reads as TGCGCCAGCAGCCGCGGGGGGACGTCCGGGGACAATGAGCAGTTCTTC. The encoded protein is CASSRGGTSGDNEQFF.